A single sample gave rise to the 10 T cell receptor beta chains below, sequenced in a study of T cell changes during pregnancy in multiple sclerosis. Clones were sequenced by immunoSEQ multiplex PCR, and TCRdb holds only the in-frame ones, with some missing. The table shows about 49,000 clones, with 90% occurring only once. The sequenced sample was peripheral blood, obtained after pregnancy. These receptors all come from a female donor in good health, enrolled as a control in a pregnancy study.

V is TRBV6-1 and J is TRBJ2-7; D ambiguous. Germline assignment: CDR1 MNHNS and CDR2 SASEGT. Trimming removed 6 bases at V and 5 bases at J, with 11 bases between. CDR3 length equals 12 residues. The CDR3 DNA sequence: TGTGCCAGCAGCCGCAGAACCGACGAGCAGTACTTC. Its protein is CASSRRTDEQYF.

The chain carries TRBV7-2 and TRBJ1-6; 7 nucleotides align to TRBD1. The junction had 5 bases not matched to a gene; V was cut back by 2 bases and J by 7 bases. Germline CDR1 reads SGHTA; CDR2 reads FQGNSA. CDR3 length equals 15 residues. The CDR3 nucleotides are TGTGCCAGCAGCTTAATACAGGGGCGGAATTCACCCCTCCACTTT. This encodes CASSLIQGRNSPLHF.

V and J are TRBV6-4 and TRBJ2-1; 10 bases align to TRBD2. Germline V gene data show CDR1 as MRHNA and CDR2 as SNTAGT. CDR3 length: 15 amino acids. The J segment lost 16 bases and the V segment lost 4 bases, leaving 16 bases of the junction unmatched. The CDR3 spells CASSALSGGALKIFF. The CDR3 region has the DNA TGTGCCAGCAGTGCCCTCAGCGGGGGGGCCTTAAAGATATTCTTC.

V usage is TRBV9 and J usage is TRBJ2-1, with TRBD2 as a possible D gene (5 bases). CDR1 and CDR2 from the germline V gene are SGDLS and YYNGEE. The CDR3 sequence is 16 residues long. The V end was cut by 4 bases, the J end by 1 base, with 15 bases between. DNA for the CDR3: TGTGCCAGCAGCCTCTTGGGGAGTGGGTCCTACAATGAGCAGTTCTTC. It yields the protein CASSLLGSGSYNEQFF.

The table lists this clone with a few counts. This rearrangement joins TRBV5-4 to TRBJ1-1; 11 bases match TRBD1. Germline V gene lookup returns CDR1 SGHNT and CDR2 YYREEE (reference sequence). The ends lost 4 bases at V and 8 bases at J; junction bases unmatched: 7. CDR3 length: 14 residues. DNA for the CDR3: TGTGCCAGCAGCCCCGGACAGGGGGCGCGGGAAGCTTTCTTT. It translates to CASSPGQGAREAFF.

J is TRBJ2-7 and V is TRBV27; 11 positions match TRBD2. J was trimmed by 5 bases and V by 4 bases; bases with no gene match: 10. Germline CDR1 reads MNHEY; CDR2 reads SMNVEV (reference sequence). CDR3 length: 16 amino acids. This CDR3 is CASSSPLLAGVDEQYF. The CDR3 DNA is TGTGCCAGCAGTTCCCCGTTACTAGCGGGGGTCGACGAGCAGTACTTC.

The CDR3: CASSQAGLAGGAYEQYF. CDR3 coding DNA: TGCGCCAGCAGCCAAGCCGGACTAGCGGGAGGAGCCTACGAGCAGTACTTC. The genes are TRBV4-1 and TRBJ2-7; 14 positions agree with TRBD2. This CDR3 has 17 residues. Looked up from germline, CDR1 is MGHRA and CDR2 is YSYEKL. Losses at the gene ends were 1 base for V and 2 bases for J; bases not matched to a gene: 4.

This chain uses TRBV7-9 with TRBJ2-3; 13 nucleotides match TRBD2. Germline V gene lookup returns CDR1 SEHNR and CDR2 FQNEAQ (reference sequence). Unmatched junction bases numbered 10, after V lost 4 bases and J lost 6 bases. This CDR3 is 17 amino acids long. CDR3 protein: CASSSRTSGSLRDTQYF. The CDR3 DNA is TGTGCCAGCAGCTCGCGGACTAGCGGGAGCCTCCGGGATACGCAGTATTTT.

The J gene is TRBJ2-7, the V gene TRBV5-6, with TRBD2 identical over 9 bases. The CDR3 loop spans 16 amino acids. V lost 4 bases to trimming and J lost 0 bases; unmatched junction nucleotides: 8. Germline V gene lookup returns CDR1 SGHDT and CDR2 YYEEEE. The chain's CDR3 is CASSLLAGKSSYEQYF. The DNA for the CDR3 is TGTGCCAGCAGCCTGCTAGCGGGGAAGAGCTCCTACGAGCAGTACTTC.

The J gene is TRBJ2-2, the V gene TRBV5-1; TRBD2 aligns across 8 bases. The ends lost 4 bases at V and 2 bases at J; junction bases unmatched: 10. Germline values: CDR1 SGHRS, CDR2 YFSETQ. The CDR3 spans 17 residues. CDR3 residues: CASSPLGGALNTGELFF. Here the CDR3 DNA reads TGCGCCAGCAGCCCCCTCGGGGGGGCGTTAAACACCGGGGAGCTGTTTTTT.